These T cell receptor beta chains were read from a single sample in a study of T cells in Graves' hyperthyroidism and ophthalmopathy. TCRdb called the multiplex PCR reads again in MiXCR, with one record for every CDR3 protein. This table has a few hundred thousand distinct CDR3 sequences, roughly 25% appearing once. Sequenced input: blood. All receptors come from a man between 45 and 60 years old with Graves' hyperthyroidism. The conserved cysteine and the conserved F or W are not part of the CDR3 here.

TRBJ2-6	TRBV28	ASSFGGTTSGANVLT
TRBJ1-5	TRBV12-3/TRBV12-4	ASSFQLGTKQPQH
TRBJ2-5	TRBV20-1	SASDPGREGETQY
TRBJ1-2	TRBV25-1	ASSIRKNYGYT
TRBJ2-5	TRBV12-3/TRBV12-4	ASALQGARETQY
TRBJ2-1	TRBV11-2	ASSYTGTSGSLEQF
TRBJ2-5	TRBV27	ASSLEDGETQY
TRBJ1-5	TRBV2	ASSEENQPQH
TRBJ1-1	TRBV5-1	ASRRIQEGTEAF
TRBJ2-3	TRBV12-3/TRBV12-4	ASSSSSLGRGDTQY
TRBJ2-5	TRBV30	AWSHPTFSGETQY
TRBJ2-1	TRBV19	ASSILGEGYNEQF
TRBJ2-5	TRBV6-1	ASSYMGRETQY
TRBJ2-1	TRBV7-8	ASSPLAGGASYNEQF
TRBJ1-1	TRBV27	ASSSRQNTEAF
TRBJ2-1	TRBV10-3	AISESGIGGTEDSYNEQF
TRBJ1-5	TRBV20-1	SAKSNRVNQPQH
TRBJ2-3	TRBV27	ASQTQGPDTQY
TRBJ2-2	TRBV5-1	ASSGTGGANTGELF
TRBJ1-5	TRBV12-5	ASGGLQPQH
TRBJ2-5	TRBV12-3/TRBV12-4	ASSPGLAGGVETQY
TRBJ1-1	TRBV29-1	SAWGQEEGNTEAF